This T cell receptor (beta chain) was profiled in a study of shared clonotypes between healthy human individuals. Regarding the study as a whole: When compared with the clonotypes that were shared by all four sorted-subset donors, the non-shared clonotypes turned out to have lower generation probabilities.

This clone was observed a single time. Its antigen remains unidentified. CDR3 length equals 15 residues. The germline CDR1 and CDR2 sequences are MGHDK and SYGVNS. Germline trimming cut 0 bases from V and 3 bases from J; bases unmatched to any gene: 3. The naive CD8 fraction comprised CD45RO-negative cells positively selected for CCR7 and excluded terminally differentiated effector memory CD45RA+ cells. Recent acute infections and vaccinations were absent in the healthy HIV-negative adult donors. Data came from immunoSEQ multiplex PCR; TCRdb stores just in-frame clones and leaves some out. Of roughly 2.1 million clones detected, approximately 94% appear once; the ten largest clones hold 1.5% to 2%.

The source of this sequence is a man aged 18 to 30 in good health. Some clones in this sample may be carry-over from other donors' samples. This chain uses TRBV25-1 with TRBJ2-7; 9 bases match TRBD1. The specimen sequenced was naive CD8+ T cells from PBMCs. CDR3 bases: TGTGCCAGCAGTGAATACCGGGACAGGGTCTACGAGCAGTACTTC. Its translation is CASSEYRDRVYEQYF.